The sample holds a few counts of the clone carrying this T cell receptor beta chain. MiXCR was run by TCRdb on the RT-PCR reads, yielding one entry per CDR3 protein. Seen here are over 800,000 distinct CDR3 sequences, about 20% observed once, and the top ten hold approximately 10%. The data were taken from a study of response to subunit inactivated influenza vaccine. This TCR came from a man aged 50 to 60 who received an inactivated influenza vaccine. Material: PBMCs from blood, obtained roughly 5 days after vaccination.

CDR3 region: CASSQEFSGGPTNEQYF. For the CDR3, the DNA is TGTGCCAGCAGCCAAGAGTTTAGCGGGGGGCCAACTAACGAGCAGTACTTC. The V and J genes are TRBV4-2 and TRBJ2-7; 10 nucleotides align to TRBD2. Germline CDR1 LGHNA, CDR2 YNFKEQ. This CDR3 comprises 17 residues. V lost 0 bases, J lost 5 bases, and 10 bases stayed unmatched.